The TCR beta chain described here comes from a study of shared clonotypes between healthy human individuals. Overall study results and limits: Though the depth was large, rarefaction showed that sorted-subset sequencing was incomplete. The four-donor shared clonotypes exceeded non-shared clonotypes in generation probability, with non-shared ones scoring lower.

As concerns this clone: Its antigen is unknown. The limits of the CDR3 on the DNA are not certain, so only TCRdb's listed CDR3 is given.

A total of 14 residues make up the CDR3, ends included. Germline lookup yields CDR1 PRHDT and CDR2 FYEKMQ (reference sequence). The sorted-subset replicate PCRs were given roughly 200 ng DNA, which is 31,000 or so T cell genomes. Method: immunoSEQ multiplex PCR; TCRdb's copy keeps in-frame clones and lacks some. The sample carries around 83,000 clones, about 61% recorded once. The TCR comes from a man between 25 and 39 years old in good health. Sequenced: memory CD8+ T cells sorted from blood. The subset was: CD45RO+ cells pooled with CCR7-negative TemRA cells. The chain couples TRBV13 to TRBJ1-1; TRBD1, as called in the table, went unchecked against the DNA. CDR3 region: CASSSSAGAPEAFF.